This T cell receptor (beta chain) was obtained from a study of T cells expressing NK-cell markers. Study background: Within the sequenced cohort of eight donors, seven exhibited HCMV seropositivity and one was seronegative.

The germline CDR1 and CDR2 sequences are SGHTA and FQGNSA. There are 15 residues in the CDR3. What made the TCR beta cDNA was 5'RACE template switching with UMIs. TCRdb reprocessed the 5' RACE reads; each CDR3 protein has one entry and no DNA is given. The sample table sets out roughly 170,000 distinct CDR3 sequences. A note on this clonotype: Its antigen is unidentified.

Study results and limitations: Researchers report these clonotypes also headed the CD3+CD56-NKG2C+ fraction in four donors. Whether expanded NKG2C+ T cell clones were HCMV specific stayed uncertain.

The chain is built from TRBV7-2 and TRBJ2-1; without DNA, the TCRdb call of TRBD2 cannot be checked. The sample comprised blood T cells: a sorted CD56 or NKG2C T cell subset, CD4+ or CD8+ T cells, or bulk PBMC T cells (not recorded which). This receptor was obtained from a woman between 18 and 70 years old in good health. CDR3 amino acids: CASSLDKREYNEQFF.